Below are 21 T cell receptor beta chains sequenced from a single sample in a study of blood T cell repertoires in COVID-19. Data came from immunoSEQ multiplex PCR; TCRdb stores just in-frame clones and leaves some out. The sample consists of about 200,000 clones, around 80% of them appearing once. Sequencing was done on a sample of peripheral blood. The receptors stem from a man aged 40-49 years with acute or convalescent COVID-19.

The CDR3, as DNA: TGTGCCAGCAGCGACGATAGCGGGAGGGCCTACGGGGAGCTGTTTTTT. Protein sequence: CASSDDSGRAYGELFF. This chain links TRBV2 with TRBJ2-2; 11 nucleotides align to TRBD2. Losses at the gene ends were 6 bases for V and 7 bases for J; bases not matched to a gene: 10. CDR1 and CDR2 from the germline V gene are SNHLY and FYNNEI. This CDR3 has 16 residues. The variable domain in full, with the rest retrieved from reference TRBV2 and TRBJ2-2, is EPEVTQTPSHQVTQMGQEVILRCVPISNHLYFYWYRQILGQKVEFLVSFYNNEISEKSEIFDDQFSVERPDGSNFTLKIRSTKLEDSAMYFCASSDDSGRAYGELFFGEGSRLTVL.

This chain connects TRBV6-2 or TRBV6-3 to TRBJ2-1, with 9 nucleotides matching TRBD1. The CDR3 is 14 residues long. Germline CDR1 and CDR2: MNHEY and SVGEGT. V lost 6 bases, J lost 7 bases, and 7 bases stayed unmatched. This CDR3 reads CASSSDRGGNEQFF. The DNA for the CDR3 is TGTGCCAGCAGCTCGGACAGGGGTGGTAATGAGCAGTTCTTC.

This chain joins TRBV7-7 and TRBJ2-3, with 11 bases aligning to TRBD2. The CDR3 spans 14 residues. With 5 bases clipped from V and 5 bases from J, the junction kept 3 bases outside the gene matches. Germline CDR1 SSHAT, CDR2 FNYEAQ (reference sequence). This CDR3 is CASSAGTSGDTQYF. The CDR3 DNA sequence: TGTGCCAGCAGCGCGGGGACTAGCGGAGATACGCAGTATTTT.

In nucleotides, the CDR3 is TGTGCCAGCAGTTCGGTATGGGGCCTAAATGAGCAGTTCTTC. Its translation: CASSSVWGLNEQFF. V and J are TRBV7-2 and TRBJ2-1; possibly TRBD1 for D (5 bases). This CDR3 region has 14 residues. CDR1 is SGHTA and CDR2 is FQGNSA in the germline V gene. Trimming removed 6 bases from V and 7 bases from J, with 16 bases in between.

The genes are TRBV19 and TRBJ2-1, with 8 bases matching TRBD1. The CDR3 covers 15 residues. J gave up 3 bases and V 2 bases, and 3 bases lay outside the gene matches. Germline V lookup: CDR1 LNHDA, CDR2 SQIVND (reference sequence). CDR3 sequence: CASSIPGGSYNEQFF. The CDR3 region has the DNA TGTGCCAGTAGTATACCAGGGGGCAGCTACAATGAGCAGTTCTTC. The full variable domain, in which reference TRBV19 and TRBJ2-1 provide the parts outside the CDR3, is DGGITQSPKYLFRKEGQNVTLSCEQNLNHDAMYWYRQDPGQGLRLIYYSQIVNDFQKGDIAEGYSVSREKKESFPLTVTSAQKNPTAFYLCASSIPGGSYNEQFFGPGTRLTVL.

The chain has TRBV28 and TRBJ1-2; D is uncertain. CDR3 length: 14 residues. Trimming took 1 base from V and 4 from J, leaving 10 bases between them. Germline CDR1 reads MDHEN; CDR2 reads SYDVKM. The DNA for the CDR3 is TGTGCCAGCAGTTTATCCGACTCCCTCTATGGCTACACCTTC. This sequence encodes CASSLSDSLYGYTF.

This clone was seen once. The chain links TRBV18 to TRBJ2-1, with TRBD2 identical over 15 bases. The germline CDR1 and CDR2 sequences are KGHSH and LQKENI. CDR3 length equals 15 residues. V shed 4 bases, J shed 7 bases, and the junction held 2 bases outside the gene matches. The CDR3 protein is CASSLGTSGRNEQFF. The CDR3 DNA sequence: TGTGCCAGCTCACTCGGGACTAGCGGGAGGAATGAGCAGTTCTTC.

The chain employs TRBV15 and TRBJ1-5, with 9 bases matching TRBD1. V shed 5 bases and J 4 bases; nucleotides not matched to a gene: 6. CDR1 and CDR2 from the germline V gene are LNHNV and YYDKDF (reference sequence). The CDR3 has 15 amino acids. CDR3: CATSGTGSGNQPQHF. The CDR3 nucleotides read TGTGCCACCAGCGGGACAGGGTCTGGAAATCAGCCCCAGCATTTT.

This clone has only a few counts. This sample includes further DNA sequences coding for the same CDR3. V and J are TRBV3-1 (or the pseudogene TRBV3-2) and TRBJ1-5; TRBD1 is a possible D gene (6 bases). V was pared by 1 base and J by 3 bases, with 16 bases between. This CDR3 has 17 amino acids. The V gene's germline CDR1 is LGHDT and CDR2 YNNKEL (reference sequence). CDR3 amino acids: CASSQGGGPGNNQPQHF. DNA for the CDR3: TGTGCCAGCAGCCAAGGCGGGGGCCCCGGGAACAATCAGCCCCAGCATTTT.

The V and J genes are TRBV7-2 and TRBJ2-1, with D possibly TRBD2 on 6 matching bases. The ends were cut back, 3 bases at V and 6 bases at J, with 21 bases in the middle. CDR1 and CDR2 (germline): SGHTA, FQGNSA. This CDR3 spans 17 amino acids. The chain's CDR3 is CASSFRKLLAQGNEQFF. The DNA of the CDR3 is TGTGCCAGCAGCTTTCGAAAGCTACTAGCTCAAGGCAATGAGCAGTTCTTC.

The chain combines TRBV19 with TRBJ2-2, with TRBD1 matching over 10 bases. The CDR3 has 16 residues. J gave up 5 bases and V 3 bases, and 6 bases lay outside the gene matches. Germline V gene sequence: CDR1 LNHDA, CDR2 SQIVND (reference sequence). This CDR3 reads CASSMDGQGGTGELFF. CDR3 bases: TGTGCCAGTAGTATGGATGGACAGGGGGGGACCGGGGAGCTGTTTTTT.

The chain links TRBV18 to TRBJ2-7, with 10 bases that match TRBD1. The trim removed 5 bases at V and 3 bases at J, leaving 7 bases unmatched. This CDR3 comprises 15 residues. Germline values: CDR1 KGHSH, CDR2 LQKENI. Written as DNA, the CDR3 is TGTGCCAGCTCAACCGGGGGGACAGGGGACTACGAGCAGTACTTC. This encodes CASSTGGTGDYEQYF.

The CDR3 reads CASRPPGLAGYEQYF. CDR3 bases: TGTGCCAGCAGACCCCCGGGACTAGCGGGATACGAGCAGTACTTC. The genes are TRBV27 and TRBJ2-7; 13 nucleotides line up with TRBD2. CDR3 size: 15 residues. CDR1 is MNHEY and CDR2 is SMNVEV in the germline V gene (reference sequence). With V trimmed by 6 bases and J by 4 bases, 6 bases remained unmatched.

This clone was seen a handful of times. The chain couples TRBV6-5 to TRBJ1-6; 7 positions agree with TRBD1. V lost 6 bases and J lost 7; bases outside the gene matches: 3. CDR1 and CDR2 from the germline V gene are MNHEY and SVGAGI. The CDR3 has 13 amino acids. CDR3 in amino acids: CASRDRVNSPLHF. The CDR3 nucleotides read TGTGCCAGCAGAGACAGGGTCAATTCACCCCTCCACTTT.

A few counts support this clone. The CDR3 sequence: CASSRGGRGDTDTQYF. In DNA, the CDR3 is TGTGCCAGCAGCCGCGGGGGGCGGGGGGACACAGATACGCAGTATTTT. The chain combines TRBV7-7 with TRBJ2-3, with TRBD2 matching 8 bases. This CDR3 is built from 16 residues. With 5 bases clipped from V and 2 bases from J, the junction kept 9 bases outside the gene matches. CDR1 is SSHAT and CDR2 is FNYEAQ in the germline V gene (reference sequence).

The chain couples TRBV15 to TRBJ2-1, with D maybe TRBD2 (5 bases). This CDR3 is 15 amino acids long. With 1 base removed from V and 4 bases from J, the gap between germline ends came to 11 bases. The germline V gene has CDR1 LNHNV and CDR2 YYDKDF (reference sequence). The CDR3 loop reads CATSRVGLAYNEQFF. The CDR3 DNA is TGTGCCACCAGCAGAGTTGGTCTAGCATACAATGAGCAGTTCTTC.

The gene calls are TRBV6-1 and TRBJ1-6; D is unresolved. This CDR3 spans 12 amino acids. V dropped 1 base and J dropped 9 bases, with 4 bases sitting between them. Germline V gene data show CDR1 as MNHNS and CDR2 as SASEGT. The CDR3 DNA reads TGTGCCAGCAGTGAAGGCAGTTCACCCCTCCACTTT. This codes for CASSEGSSPLHF.

The V and J genes are TRBV25-1 and TRBJ1-4; possibly TRBD1 for D (6 bases). The V end was cut by 1 base, the J end by 0 bases, with 15 bases between. The length of the CDR3 is 18 residues. Germline V gene sequence: CDR1 MGHDK, CDR2 SYGVNS. CDR3 sequence: CASSEFWDTIATNEKLFF. In DNA form, the CDR3 reads TGTGCCAGCAGTGAATTTTGGGACACCATTGCAACTAATGAAAAACTGTTTTTT.

The chain couples TRBV5-5 to TRBJ2-3; 9 bases fit TRBD1. V dropped 4 bases and J dropped 0; count of bases not matched to a gene: 3. The CDR3 sequence is 15 residues long. Per germline, CDR1 SGHKS and CDR2 YYEKEE (reference sequence). DNA for the CDR3: TGTGCCAGCAGCAACGGACAGGGGAGCACAGATACGCAGTATTTT. This translates into CASSNGQGSTDTQYF.

The chain combines TRBV4-2 with TRBJ2-7; 7 bases agree with TRBD2. Unmatched junction bases numbered 4, after V lost 1 base and J lost 4 bases. The length of the CDR3 is 14 residues. CDR1 is LGHNA, CDR2 YNFKEQ, per germline. The CDR3 here is CASSQGGGVYEQYF. CDR3 nucleotide sequence: TGTGCCAGCAGCCAAGGGGGAGGGGTTTACGAGCAGTACTTC.

The J gene is TRBJ2-5, the V gene TRBV7-3; 13 nucleotides match TRBD2. J gave up 5 bases and V 4 bases, and 1 base lay outside the gene matches. The CDR3 sequence is 14 residues long. The V gene's germline CDR1 is SGHTA and CDR2 FQGTGA. CDR3 amino acids: CASSWTSGSETQYF. The CDR3 DNA follows: TGTGCCAGCAGCTGGACTAGCGGGAGTGAGACCCAGTACTTC. Supplemented by reference TRBV7-3 and TRBJ2-5, the full variable domain reads GAGVSQTPSNKVTEKGKYVELRCDPISGHTALYWYRQSLGQGPEFLIYFQGTGAADDSGLPNDRFFAVRPEGSVSTLKIQRTERGDSAVYLCASSWTSGSETQYFGPGTRLLVL.